Below, 32 T cell receptor beta chains from the same sample are listed, as sequenced in a study of regulatory T cells in long-lasting Graves disease. This sample's time point: newly diagnosed GD, antithyroid drugs for less than 3 months. Construction of the TCR library relied on RNA isolated from PBMCs. Assembly of TCR beta libraries relied on iRepertoire HTBI primers together with Arm-PCR of CDR3 regions. TCRdb re-derived calls from the multiplex PCR reads in MiXCR, one entry per CDR3 protein. Of hundreds of thousands of distinct CDR3 sequences listed, approximately 13% are singletons. The same data also contributed to another study, on T cells in Graves' hyperthyroidism and ophthalmopathy.

The source was peripheral blood mononuclear cells (PBMCs), collected at new diagnosis, from a patient treated with antithyroid drugs. The source is a young man with Graves disease.

The rearrangement joins TRBV5-1 to TRBJ2-7; D is undetermined. V was shortened by 1 base and J by 0 bases, with 8 bases between the two germline ends. The CDR3 sequence is 14 residues long. Per the germline V gene, CDR1 is SGHRS and CDR2 is YFSETQ. CDR3 residues: CASSLPDLSYEQYF. The CDR3, as DNA: TGCGCCAGCAGCTTGCCAGACCTCTCCTACGAGCAGTACTTC.

Comment on this clonotype: A much larger clone lies a single base off, so this may be a read error. The chain's CDR3 is CSARDLRGIEALF. The CDR3 DNA reads as TGCAGTGCTAGAGATCTACGGGGGATTGAAGCTCTCTTT. This chain connects TRBV20-1 to TRBJ1-1, with a tentative D call TRBD1 (5 bases). Germline-derived CDR1 and CDR2 are DFQATT and SNEGSKA (reference sequence). This CDR3 comprises 13 residues.

The chain joins TRBV27 to TRBJ1-2, with TRBD1 matching over 8 bases. The V and J ends lost 5 bases and 8 bases, in that order; junction bases with no gene match: 10. The CDR3 is made up of 14 amino acids. Germline values: CDR1 MNHEY, CDR2 SMNVEV (reference sequence). CDR3 sequence: CASSKQGEGYGYTF. The CDR3 DNA follows: TGTGCCAGCAGTAAACAGGGGGAGGGCTACGGCTACACCTTC.

This clonotype was detected many times. V gene TRBV10-1 combines with J gene TRBJ2-3, with 9 nucleotides matching TRBD2. CDR1 WNHNN and CDR2 SYGVQD come from the germline V gene (reference sequence). The J segment lost 2 bases and the V segment lost 2 bases, leaving 2 bases of the junction unmatched. The CDR3 has 15 amino acids. The CDR3 bases are TGCGCCAGCAGTGAGGCTAGCGGGGTCACAGATACGCAGTATTTT. As protein: CASSEASGVTDTQYF.

The genes are TRBV10-2 and TRBJ1-2; D uncertain. The CDR3 runs to 14 residues. The V end lost 8 bases, the J end lost 5 bases, and 18 bases lay between the germline ends. Germline assignment: CDR1 WSHSY and CDR2 SAAADI. For the CDR3, the DNA is TGCGCCAGCTGCCCCTCCAAGGACTTATATGGCTACACCTTC. Protein product: CASCPSKDLYGYTF.

This clonotype was found many times. The chain uses TRBV27 and TRBJ2-7; D is ambiguous. Trimming removed 7 bases at V and 2 bases at J, with 15 bases between. Germline lookup yields CDR1 MNHEY and CDR2 SMNVEV (reference sequence). There are 14 residues in the CDR3. The CDR3 DNA reads as TGTGCCAGCAAAAAAGACACCGGACCCTACGAGCAGTACTTC. Amino acids: CASKKDTGPYEQYF.

This clonotype was found many times. The CDR3 reads CASSLAPWAGVGQPQHF. CDR3 DNA sequence: TGTGCCAGCAGCTTAGCGCCGTGGGCCGGGGTGGGCCAGCCCCAGCATTTT. V usage is TRBV7-2 and J usage is TRBJ1-5; D is undetermined. Germline V CDR1 and CDR2: SGHTA, FQGNSA. Between the trimmed V and J ends, which lost 0 bases and 7 bases, there was a span of 19 bases. The length of the CDR3 is 17 residues.

This clonotype has at least ten counts. The chain is built from TRBV11-2 and TRBJ2-1, with a weak D call TRBD1 (6 bases). V was shortened by 2 bases and J by 5 bases, with 7 bases between the two germline ends. Germline lookup yields CDR1 SGHAT and CDR2 FQNNGV. The CDR3 sequence is 13 residues long. The CDR3 protein is CASSLPGDNEQFF. The CDR3 coding sequence is TGTGCCAGCAGCTTACCAGGGGACAATGAGCAGTTCTTC.

The sample holds a few counts of this clonotype. This chain links TRBV20-1 with TRBJ2-2, with D perhaps TRBD1 (6 bases). Deletions cut 5 bases from V and 8 bases from J, with 9 bases between. Germline V gene sequence: CDR1 DFQATT, CDR2 SNEGSKA (reference sequence). The CDR3 is 11 amino acids. CDR3 loop: CSASQGGELFF. CDR3 coding DNA: TGCAGTGCTTCACAGGGAGGGGAGCTGTTTTTT.

The table lists this clonotype with many counts. At one boundary the junction diverges from the germline segment, which might be a read error. CDR3 in amino acids: CATSSEANSEAFF. CDR3 bases: TGTGCCACCAGCAGCGAGGCGAACAGTGAAGCTTTCTTT. This chain joins TRBV15 and TRBJ1-1; D is unclear. The germline V gene has CDR1 LNHNV and CDR2 YYDKDF (reference sequence). The CDR3 extends over 13 amino acids.

This clonotype was counted at least ten times. The V call is TRBV29-1, the J call TRBJ1-5, with D perhaps matching TRBD1 (6 bases). This CDR3 is built from 13 residues. V lost 6 bases to trimming and J lost 3 bases, with 12 bases between them. Looked up from germline, CDR1 is SQVTM and CDR2 is ANQGSEA. The CDR3 loop is CSVRGGFNQPQHF. CDR3 in DNA: TGCAGCGTGAGGGGGGGATTCAATCAGCCCCAGCATTTT.

Many counts were recorded for this clonotype. The rearrangement uses TRBV29-1 and TRBJ2-1; D gene ambiguous. Germline V gene lookup returns CDR1 SQVTM and CDR2 ANQGSEA. The germline V and J ends were trimmed by 3 bases and 6 bases, with 12 bases remaining between them. CDR3 length equals 13 residues. The CDR3 bases are TGCAGCGTTGATAGTAGTTTCTTCAATGAGCAGTTCTTC. Protein: CSVDSSFFNEQFF.

The chain is built from TRBV19 and TRBJ2-3; 8 positions agree with TRBD1. This CDR3 region has 16 residues. Germline CDR1 is LNHDA and CDR2 is SQIVND (reference sequence). V trimming: 7 bases; J trimming: 0 bases; junction bases outside the gene matches: 9. CDR3 nucleotides: TGTGCCAGTATGGATGCAGGGGGCTACAGCACAGATACGCAGTATTTT. It is translated as CASMDAGGYSTDTQYF. The entire variable domain, with the rest obtained from reference TRBV19 and TRBJ2-3, is as follows: DGGITQSPKYLFRKEGQNVTLSCEQNLNHDAMYWYRQDPGQGLRLIYYSQIVNDFQKGDIAEGYSVSREKKESFPLTVTSAQKNPTAFYLCASMDAGGYSTDTQYFGPGTRLTVL.

The chain combines TRBV7-2 with TRBJ2-2; D call uncertain. Germline CDR1 is SGHTA and CDR2 is FQGNSA. The CDR3 consists of 16 residues. V was clipped by 5 bases and J by 0 bases, with 13 bases between them. The CDR3 DNA reads as TGTGCCAGCAGCCCCGGTCCCCCGACGAACACCGGGGAGCTGTTTTTT. It codes for CASSPGPPTNTGELFF.

In its sample, this clonotype was seen many times. The V gene is TRBV6-5, the J gene TRBJ2-5; 10 nucleotides match TRBD1. CDR3 length: 16 residues. Germline CDR1 and CDR2: MNHEY and SVGAGI. The V segment lost 2 bases and the J segment 4 bases; nucleotides outside the gene matches: 7. The DNA of the CDR3 is TGTGCCAGCAGTTACGCATTGACAGGGGGCGTAGAGACCCAGTACTTC. Its translation: CASSYALTGGVETQYF.

The gene calls are TRBV30 and TRBJ2-4; a possible D gene is TRBD2 (5 bases). Germline assignment: CDR1 GTSNPN and CDR2 SVGIG (reference sequence). This CDR3 has 12 residues. V dropped 2 bases and J dropped 7 bases, with 9 bases sitting between them. The CDR3, as DNA: TGTGCCTGGAGTCCCAGAGGGAACATTCAGTACTTC. Protein product: CAWSPRGNIQYF.

Ten or more counts support this clonotype. The J gene is TRBJ2-1, the V gene TRBV11-3; the D is unclear. The germline V gene encodes CDR1 SGHNT and CDR2 YENEEA. This CDR3 is 12 amino acids long. V was pared by 5 bases and J by 9 bases, with 11 bases between. CDR3 DNA sequence: TGTGCCAGCAGCGCTAGTGTTGGTGAGCAGTTCTTC. This encodes CASSASVGEQFF.

In its sample, this clonotype was seen many times. The V and J genes are TRBV20-1 and TRBJ2-5; either TRBD1 or TRBD2 may fit D (5 bases each). This CDR3 is 13 amino acids long. Germline V gene sequence: CDR1 DFQATT, CDR2 SNEGSKA (reference sequence). Between the trimmed V and J ends, which lost 6 bases and 4 bases, there was a span of 15 bases. CDR3 in DNA: TGCAGTGCGCAACTCCCGGGGCCAGAGACCCAGTACTTC. Protein sequence: CSAQLPGPETQYF.

V is TRBV7-9 and J is TRBJ1-5, with D hard to call. Germline V gene data show CDR1 as SEHNR and CDR2 as FQNEAQ (reference sequence). Trimming shortened V by 4 bases and J by 9 bases, and 10 bases separated the two germline ends. The CDR3 loop spans 12 amino acids. CDR3 residues: CASSSTPGPQHF. The CDR3 bases are TGTGCCAGCAGCTCGACCCCGGGGCCCCAGCATTTT.

This clonotype was observed many times. This chain joins TRBV11-3 and TRBJ2-7, with TRBD1 matching 7 bases. CDR1 SGHNT and CDR2 YENEEA come from the germline V gene. Germline trimming cut 4 bases from V and 2 bases from J; bases unmatched to any gene: 5. The CDR3 runs 14 residues. The CDR3 sequence: CASSSDRAPYEQYF. The DNA of the CDR3 is TGTGCCAGCAGCTCCGACAGGGCCCCCTACGAGCAGTACTTC.

The table lists this clonotype with many counts. The chain employs TRBV9 and TRBJ1-2, with a possible D match to TRBD1 (5 bases). V was cut by 4 bases and J by 2 bases, with 12 bases left in between. Germline CDR1 and CDR2: SGDLS and YYNGEE. The CDR3 is 14 residues long. The CDR3: CASSNQGGNYGYTF. In DNA form, the CDR3 reads TGTGCCAGCAGCAATCAGGGAGGGAACTATGGCTACACCTTC.

The rearrangement uses TRBV9 and TRBJ2-5; the match to TRBD1 covers 12 bases. Germline assignment: CDR1 SGDLS and CDR2 YYNGEE. The J segment lost 4 bases and the V segment lost 3 bases, leaving 4 bases of the junction unmatched. CDR3 length equals 15 residues. The CDR3 DNA follows: TGTGCCAGCAGCGGTGGGACAGGGGGCTCAGAGACCCAGTACTTC. Translated, it gives CASSGGTGGSETQYF.

This clonotype was seen only a few times. The chain employs TRBV14 and TRBJ2-7; 13 nucleotides align to TRBD2. Germline-derived CDR1 and CDR2 are SGHDN and FVKESK. The CDR3 contains 16 residues. V lost 3 bases, J lost 5 bases, and 7 bases stayed unmatched. CDR3 in DNA: TGTGCCAGCAGCCACATTTTCGGACTAGCGGGAGACGAGCAGTACTTC. Translated, it gives CASSHIFGLAGDEQYF.

This clonotype was counted a few times. The V call is TRBV4-1, the J call TRBJ2-1; TRBD2 matches 8 bases. Trimming cost V 2 bases and J 4 bases; bases outside gene matches: 4. From germline, CDR1 is MGHRA and CDR2 YSYEKL. This CDR3 spans 15 amino acids. The CDR3 nucleotides are TGCGCCAGCAGCCAACTCGGACTAGCTTACAATGAGCAGTTCTTC. Its translation is CASSQLGLAYNEQFF.

Many counts were recorded for this clonotype. V gene TRBV12-3 or TRBV12-4 combines with J gene TRBJ2-7; 9 positions match TRBD2. The CDR3 spans 15 residues. The trim removed 0 bases at V and 2 bases at J, leaving 2 bases unmatched. The CDR3 loop reads CASSLATSGPYEQYF. In DNA, the CDR3 is TGTGCCAGCAGTTTAGCTACTAGCGGGCCCTACGAGCAGTACTTC.

The chain combines TRBV28 with TRBJ1-5, with D possibly being TRBD1 (6 bases). V lost 5 bases, J lost 3 bases, and 14 bases lay in between. CDR1 is MDHEN, CDR2 SYDVKM, per germline. The CDR3 length is 15 residues. The CDR3: CASSNRADSNQPQHF. The CDR3 bases are TGTGCCAGCAGTAACAGGGCGGACTCCAATCAGCCCCAGCATTTT.

Many counts were recorded for this clonotype. V usage is TRBV3-1 and J usage is TRBJ2-1, with D perhaps being TRBD1 or TRBD2 (5 bases each). CDR1 is LGHDT and CDR2 is YNNKEL in the germline V gene (reference sequence). The CDR3 has 15 amino acids. Between the trimmed V and J ends, which lost 1 base and 1 base, there was a span of 8 bases. The CDR3 protein is CASSQGDGSYNEQFF. For the CDR3, the DNA is TGTGCCAGCAGCCAAGGGGACGGATCCTACAATGAGCAGTTCTTC.

The chain combines TRBV19 with TRBJ2-2; TRBD2 aligns across 12 bases. Germline V gene data show CDR1 as LNHDA and CDR2 as SQIVND (reference sequence). CDR3 size: 16 residues. V trimming: 4 bases; J trimming: 4 bases; junction bases outside the gene matches: 4. CDR3 in amino acids: CASSRRTSGVTGELFF. CDR3 bases: TGTGCCAGTAGTAGACGGACTAGCGGGGTCACCGGGGAGCTGTTTTTT.

This clonotype was seen repeatedly, ten times or more. The chain is built from TRBV30 and TRBJ2-3; D tentatively fits TRBD1 or TRBD2 (5 bases each). The germline V gene encodes CDR1 GTSNPN and CDR2 SVGIG (reference sequence). Trimming pared 4 bases from V and 2 bases from J, leaving 13 bases between. This CDR3 has 14 residues. This CDR3 is CAWTLGVFTDTQYF. CDR3 DNA sequence: TGTGCCTGGACCTTGGGGGTATTCACAGATACGCAGTATTTT.

This clonotype has at least ten counts. This sequence joins TRBV20-1 and TRBJ1-4; D may be TRBD1 (5 bases). Per germline, CDR1 DFQATT and CDR2 SNEGSKA (reference sequence). Trimming pared 7 bases from V and 8 bases from J, leaving 14 bases between. This CDR3 is 12 amino acids long. CDR3 loop: CSGCREDEKLFF. The CDR3 DNA is TGCAGTGGGTGCAGGGAGGACGAAAAACTGTTTTTT.

This clonotype was counted between two and nine times. The chain recombines TRBV7-9 with TRBJ1-2; a possible D gene is TRBD1 (6 bases). The CDR3 has 15 amino acids. Trimming took 3 bases from V and 3 from J, leaving 14 bases between them. CDR1 and CDR2 (germline): SEHNR, FQNEAQ (reference sequence). The CDR3 region has the DNA TGTGCCAGCAGCTTCCCGGGGGCCGGCGACTATGGCTACACCTTC. Translating gives CASSFPGAGDYGYTF.

This clonotype has at least ten counts. The chain carries TRBV28 and TRBJ2-7, with TRBD2 matching over 11 bases. This CDR3 has 19 amino acids. Germline values: CDR1 MDHEN, CDR2 SYDVKM. J was trimmed by 2 bases and V by 3 bases; bases with no gene match: 15. CDR3 in DNA: TGTGCCAGCAGTTTTTTCCCCCAGGTAGCGGGAGGGCTGGCCTACGAGCAGTACTTC. This gives the protein CASSFFPQVAGGLAYEQYF.